These 31 T cell receptor beta chains were all obtained from the same sample, sequenced in a study of human T cells and chemical hapten exposure. TCRdb independently ran MiXCR on the RACE reads; one entry per CDR3 protein. This repertoire shows about 90,000 distinct CDR3 sequences, 11% found once; its top ten account for approximately 0.99%. Specified time point: patch test 3, about 24 weeks after DPC sensitization. Treatment of the sample: therapeutic diphenylcyclopropenone sensitization with weekly scalp DPC. The sample here was whole blood, taken in connection with sensitization to the hapten diphenylcyclopropenone (DPC). The receptors come from a woman aged 25-40 years with alopecia areata. Some clones in this sample may be carry-over from other donors' samples.

The V and J genes are TRBV6-5 and TRBJ1-2, with 9 positions matching TRBD1. J lost 8 bases, V lost 5 bases, and 6 bases had no gene match. CDR1 MNHEY and CDR2 SVGAGI come from the germline V gene. The CDR3 is 13 residues long. The CDR3 loop is CASSRGQGLGYTF. As DNA, the CDR3 is TGTGCCAGCAGTCGGGGACAGGGATTAGGCTACACCTTC.

This clonotype was observed at least ten times. The chain uses TRBV7-8 and TRBJ1-1; D is undetermined. The CDR3 is 14 amino acids. CDR1 and CDR2 from the germline V gene are SGHVS and FQNEAQ. Trimming left V 4 bases short and J 7 bases short, with 16 bases between. DNA for the CDR3: TGTGCCAGCAGCTCACCCTCTTCGCCAGGTGAAGCTTTCTTT. It translates to CASSSPSSPGEAFF.

The chain joins TRBV9 to TRBJ2-7; TRBD1 might be the D (6 bases). Trimming cost V 4 bases and J 0 bases, with 20 bases left between them. The germline V gene has CDR1 SGDLS and CDR2 YYNGEE. The CDR3 is 17 residues long. The CDR3: CASSPGHSITPSYEQYF. The CDR3 nucleotides are TGTGCCAGCAGCCCGGGACATTCAATCACCCCCTCCTACGAGCAGTACTTC.

This clonotype was counted at least ten times. This chain connects TRBV4-2 to TRBJ2-1, with TRBD2 identical over 8 bases. The CDR3 consists of 14 residues. The germline CDR1 and CDR2 sequences are LGHNA and YNFKEQ. Trimming removed 6 bases from V and 8 bases from J; junction bases left unmatched: 9. The CDR3 protein is CASRGAGEGDEQFF. The DNA for the CDR3 is TGTGCCAGCAGGGGAGCGGGGGAAGGTGATGAGCAGTTCTTC.

This clonotype was counted at least ten times. V gene TRBV6-2 or TRBV6-3 combines with J gene TRBJ1-1, with TRBD1 as a possible D gene (6 bases). This CDR3 is built from 14 residues. Germline V gene sequence: CDR1 MNHEY, CDR2 SVGEGT. The V gene lost 6 bases and the J gene lost 4 bases, with 15 bases spanning the gap. The CDR3 reads CASRPPRDTTEAFF. The CDR3 DNA follows: TGTGCCAGCAGGCCCCCCCGGGACACCACTGAAGCTTTCTTT.

The sample holds many counts of this clonotype. This chain connects TRBV28 to TRBJ1-3; TRBD1 matches at 12 bases. Trimming at V came to 5 bases and at J to 4 bases, leaving 0 bases not matched to a gene. Germline assignment: CDR1 MDHEN and CDR2 SYDVKM. The CDR3 is 14 residues long. The DNA for the CDR3 is TGTGCCAGCAGTGGGACAGGGGGCGGAAACACCATATATTTT. Protein sequence: CASSGTGGGNTIYF.

Many counts were recorded for this clonotype. V and J are TRBV7-9 and TRBJ1-1, with TRBD1 matching over 7 bases. The V gene end was trimmed by 5 bases and the J gene end by 7 bases; junction bases not matched to a gene: 4. The germline CDR1 and CDR2 sequences are SEHNR and FQNEAQ (reference sequence). The CDR3 contains 12 residues. Here the CDR3 DNA reads TGTGCCAGCAGCCCCCGGGACAGTGAAGCTTTCTTT. This gives the protein CASSPRDSEAFF.

This clonotype occurred many times. This chain connects TRBV11-2 to TRBJ2-1, with TRBD2 as a possible D gene (6 bases). The CDR3 length is 13 residues. V lost 5 bases to trimming and J lost 9 bases, with 14 bases between them. CDR1 is SGHAT, CDR2 FQNNGV, per germline. The CDR3: CASSGLTSIEQFF. The CDR3 nucleotides are TGTGCCAGCAGCGGACTGACTAGTATTGAGCAGTTCTTC.

This clonotype came up many times. The rearrangement links TRBV24-1 to TRBJ1-1; the D gene is possibly TRBD1 (6 bases). CDR3 length: 17 amino acids. Trimming took 4 bases from V and 0 from J, leaving 17 bases between them. CDR1 and CDR2 from the germline V gene are KGHDR and SFDVKD. Written as DNA, the CDR3 is TGTGCCACCAGTGAATCACAGGGCTTTCGCATGAACACTGAAGCTTTCTTT. As protein: CATSESQGFRMNTEAFF.

The table lists this clonotype with many counts. The chain employs TRBV10-3 and TRBJ2-3; D ambiguous. The germline V gene encodes CDR1 ENHRY and CDR2 SYGVKD. Between the trimmed V and J ends, which lost 7 bases and 0 bases, there was a span of 11 bases. The CDR3 is made up of 14 amino acids. The CDR3 DNA follows: TGTGCCATCAAACGACTGGCTAGCACAGATACGCAGTATTTT. Encoded protein: CAIKRLASTDTQYF.

This clonotype was counted ten times or more. The chain has TRBV4-2 and TRBJ2-6; D may match TRBD1 or TRBD2 (6 bases each). Trimming shortened V by 4 bases and J by 4 bases, and 11 bases separated the two germline ends. The CDR3 loop spans 15 amino acids. Germline lookup yields CDR1 LGHNA and CDR2 YNFKEQ. CDR3 in amino acids: CASSPGAQGANVLTF. The CDR3 DNA sequence: TGTGCCAGCAGCCCGGGGGCGCAAGGGGCCAACGTCCTGACTTTC.

This clonotype was seen many times. The J gene is TRBJ2-3, the V gene TRBV7-6; unclear D gene. The CDR3 sequence is 14 residues long. V shed 1 base and J shed 0 bases, with 5 bases lying between them. Germline CDR1 SGHVS, CDR2 FNYEAQ. The CDR3 region has the DNA TGTGCCAGCAGCTTAGACGTAAGCACAGATACGCAGTATTTT. Amino acids: CASSLDVSTDTQYF. Together with reference TRBV7-6 and TRBJ2-3, the CDR3 gives the full variable domain: GAGVSQSPRYKVTKRGQDVALRCDPISGHVSLYWYRQALGQGPEFLTYFNYEAQQDKSGLPNDRFSAERPEGSISTLTIQRTEQRDSAMYRCASSLDVSTDTQYFGPGTRLTVL.

There are a few counts of this clonotype. J is TRBJ1-2 and V is TRBV7-2, with TRBD1 matching 9 bases. The germline gives CDR1 SGHTA, CDR2 FQGNSA. This CDR3 is built from 15 residues. V shed 5 bases and J 3 bases; nucleotides not matched to a gene: 7. Here the CDR3 reads CASSTGTGNYYGYTF. CDR3 nucleotide sequence: TGTGCCAGCAGCACAGGGACAGGGAACTACTATGGCTACACCTTC.

This clonotype has only a few counts. The chain combines TRBV28 with TRBJ1-4, with D perhaps matching TRBD1 (6 bases). The V end was cut by 6 bases, the J end by 3 bases, with 14 bases between. Per the germline V gene, CDR1 is MDHEN and CDR2 is SYDVKM. This CDR3 has 15 amino acids. The CDR3 reads CASSALRGANEKLFF. CDR3 DNA: TGTGCCAGCAGCGCCCTTAGGGGGGCTAATGAAAAACTGTTTTTT.

With respect to this clonotype: Just one base apart from a much larger clone, this may be a read error. The conserved closing phenylalanine or tryptophan is absent in this CDR3, likely reflecting a read error. V gene TRBV6-2 or TRBV6-3 combines with J gene TRBJ2-3; 13 bases match TRBD2. V dropped 6 bases and J dropped 2; count of bases not matched to a gene: 2. The CDR3 is 15 residues long. CDR1 is MNHEY and CDR2 is SVGEGT in the germline V gene. CDR3 sequence reads: CASRGLAGPTDTQYS. The CDR3 nucleotides are TGTGCCAGCAGGGGACTAGCGGGACCCACAGATACGCAGTATTCT.

This clonotype was observed many times. The chain has TRBV6-6 and TRBJ1-6, with D possibly matching TRBD1 (5 bases). V lost 0 bases and J 7 bases, leaving 10 bases between the germline ends. CDR1 MNHNY and CDR2 SVGAGI come from the germline V gene (reference sequence). This CDR3 spans 15 amino acids. CDR3 residues: CASSYSPGTNSPLHF. Written as DNA, the CDR3 is TGTGCCAGCAGTTACTCGCCAGGGACCAATTCACCCCTCCACTTT.

This clonotype occurred a few times. This chain links TRBV6-1 with TRBJ1-5, with D unresolved. The V gene's germline CDR1 is MNHNS and CDR2 SASEGT. This CDR3 has 13 residues. V was trimmed by 3 bases and J by 11 bases, leaving 14 bases between them. Here the CDR3 DNA reads TGTGCCAGCAGTGAGTGGCACCCGGGAGCCCAGCATTTT. Protein sequence: CASSEWHPGAQHF.

This clonotype has a handful of counts. V usage is TRBV20-1 and J usage is TRBJ2-1, with D perhaps TRBD2 (7 bases). The CDR3 extends over 17 amino acids. Per germline, CDR1 DFQATT and CDR2 SNEGSKA (reference sequence). V was trimmed by 0 bases and J by 6 bases, leaving 21 bases between them. The CDR3 DNA reads as TGCAGTGCTAGAGATCTCAGGCTGGGCGGGGGCCTCAATGAGCAGTTCTTC. Translated, it gives CSARDLRLGGGLNEQFF.

The CDR3 DNA reads as TGTGCCAGCAGCTTGGACGACGGCGTAATGCAGTACTTC. Protein sequence: CASSLDDGVMQYF. The rearrangement uses TRBV5-4 and TRBJ2-7; D not certain. Germline CDR1 SGHNT, CDR2 YYREEE (reference sequence). This CDR3 has 13 residues. The germline V and J ends were trimmed by 0 bases and 9 bases, with 13 bases remaining between them.

At least ten counts were recorded for this clonotype. The chain combines TRBV18 with TRBJ2-5; D not resolved. Per the germline V gene, CDR1 is KGHSH and CDR2 is LQKENI. V shed 5 bases and J shed 2 bases, with 6 bases lying between them. The CDR3 runs 12 residues. The CDR3 loop is CASSTDQETQYF. CDR3 DNA sequence: TGTGCCAGCTCAACAGATCAAGAGACCCAGTACTTC.

The V and J genes are TRBV20-1 and TRBJ2-1; maybe TRBD1 (5 bases). The CDR3 extends over 14 amino acids. Deletions cut 3 bases from V and 2 bases from J, with 11 bases between. The germline gives CDR1 DFQATT, CDR2 SNEGSKA (reference sequence). CDR3: CSASQADTYNEQFF. The CDR3 DNA is TGCAGTGCTAGTCAGGCGGACACCTACAATGAGCAGTTCTTC.

This clonotype was counted between two and nine times. J is TRBJ2-7 and V is TRBV28; 9 nucleotides line up with TRBD1. The CDR3 totals 13 residues. J lost 6 bases, V lost 5 bases, and 5 bases had no gene match. Germline V gene lookup returns CDR1 MDHEN and CDR2 SYDVKM. The CDR3 protein is CASSPNRGPEQYF. In DNA, the CDR3 is TGTGCCAGCAGTCCCAACAGGGGGCCCGAGCAGTACTTC.

This clonotype was found a few times. The V gene is TRBV14, the J gene TRBJ2-1; either TRBD1 or TRBD2 may supply D (5 bases each). V lost 2 bases, J lost 2 bases, and 13 bases lay in between. The germline CDR1 and CDR2 sequences are SGHDN and FVKESK. The CDR3 runs 16 residues. CDR3 sequence (DNA): TGTGCCAGCAGCCAAAGCTGGGGGTCAGCCTACAATGAGCAGTTCTTC. This translates into CASSQSWGSAYNEQFF.

This clonotype was detected a few times. The CDR3 spells CASSLDTKGASEAFF. DNA for the CDR3: TGTGCCAGCTCGCTGGACACAAAGGGGGCTTCTGAAGCTTTCTTT. The chain links TRBV18 to TRBJ1-1; 7 nucleotides agree with TRBD1. Germline V gene data show CDR1 as KGHSH and CDR2 as LQKENI. With 6 bases clipped from V and 6 bases from J, the junction kept 13 bases outside the gene matches. This CDR3 is built from 15 residues.

This clonotype has a handful of counts. This chain links TRBV5-1 with TRBJ1-1, with D unresolved. CDR1 is SGHRS, CDR2 YFSETQ, per germline. V lost 4 bases and J lost 4, with 11 bases in between. This CDR3 has 13 residues. This CDR3 is CASSPDGSTEAFF. Written as DNA, the CDR3 is TGCGCCAGCAGCCCTGATGGGAGCACTGAAGCTTTCTTT.

This clonotype appeared a few times. The V gene is TRBV6-5, the J gene TRBJ2-1, with D perhaps matching TRBD1 (6 bases). The CDR3 is 14 amino acids. Germline CDR1 is MNHEY and CDR2 is SVGAGI. V dropped 1 base and J dropped 6 bases, with 10 bases sitting between them. The CDR3 is CASSYFLGGNEQFF. The CDR3 bases are TGTGCCAGCAGTTACTTCTTAGGGGGCAATGAGCAGTTCTTC.

At least ten counts were recorded for this clonotype. The CDR3 nucleotides read TGTGCCAGCAGCTTTACAGGGGGCGATGAGCAGTTCTTC. This codes for CASSFTGGDEQFF. V and J are TRBV7-9 and TRBJ2-1; 9 nucleotides match TRBD1. The CDR3 has 13 amino acids. V was pared by 3 bases and J by 8 bases, with 2 bases of the junction left unmatched. Per germline, CDR1 SEHNR and CDR2 FQNEAQ (reference sequence).

The rearrangement joins TRBV7-9 to TRBJ2-2; D might be TRBD2 (6 bases). V lost 10 bases, J lost 8 bases, and 8 bases lay in between. The CDR3 is 10 amino acids. Germline CDR1 SEHNR, CDR2 FQNEAQ (reference sequence). The CDR3 DNA sequence: TGTGCCATGGGAGGAGGGGAGCTGTTTTTT. It yields the protein CAMGGGELFF.

This clonotype was counted a few times. The chain links TRBV19 to TRBJ2-5; D is possibly TRBD1 or TRBD2 (6 bases each). Germline lookup yields CDR1 LNHDA and CDR2 SQIVND (reference sequence). CDR3 length equals 15 residues. V gave up 6 bases and J gave up 1 base, with 15 bases separating them. DNA for the CDR3: TGTGCCAGTAGGGTTCCGGGGGCGAGCCAAGAGACCCAGTACTTC. Translation gives CASRVPGASQETQYF.

There are many counts of this clonotype. J is TRBJ2-6 and V is TRBV12-3 or TRBV12-4; 9 bases match TRBD1. The CDR3 runs 18 residues. With 5 bases clipped from V and 0 bases from J, the junction kept 8 bases outside the gene matches. The CDR3 spells CASSPGTGPRSGANVLTF. The CDR3 DNA sequence: TGTGCCAGCAGTCCTGGGACAGGGCCCCGCTCTGGGGCCAACGTCCTGACTTTC.

This clonotype was seen repeatedly, ten times or more. This chain connects TRBV7-9 to TRBJ1-1; maybe TRBD1 (6 bases). CDR1 is SEHNR and CDR2 is FQNEAQ in the germline V gene (reference sequence). The V end lost 6 bases, the J end lost 3 bases, and 17 bases lay between the germline ends. The CDR3 extends over 15 amino acids. Written as DNA, the CDR3 is TGTGCCAGCAGAAACGTTAGGGAGGGGGACACTGAAGCTTTCTTT. Its translation is CASRNVREGDTEAFF.